The rows below give T cell receptor beta chains drawn from one sample of a study of siplizumab effects on memory and regulatory T cells. Data came from immunoSEQ multiplex PCR; TCRdb stores just in-frame clones and leaves some out. This sample has tens of thousands of clones, with over 85% found just once. Sequenced material: CD8+ T cells sorted from blood. These receptors all come from a human donor in good health. Both conserved end residues are part of each CDR3. The order of the fields is CDR3 length, clone size, V gene, D gene, J gene, CDR3 protein, CDR3 DNA. D genes are given only for firm matches. Expanded clones are given a class, and other clones once, few, many or no size at all.

13	NA	TRBV27	NA	TRBJ1-6	CASSLVGNSPLHF	TGTGCCAGCAGTTTGGTAGGAAATTCACCCCTCCACTTT
16	once	TRBV4-1	TRBD2	TRBJ2-2	CASSHKAGVNTGELFF	TGCGCCAGCAGTCATAAAGCGGGAGTAAACACCGGGGAGCTGTTTTTT
15	NA	TRBV7-9	TRBD1	TRBJ2-3	CASSLASDRGRGQYF	TGTGCCAGCAGCTTAGCCTCGGACAGGGGGCGCGGGCAGTATTTT
13	NA	TRBV11-1	NA	TRBJ2-1	CASSPDYYNEQFF	TGTGCCAGCAGCCCAGACTACTACAATGAGCAGTTCTTC
13	NA	TRBV9	NA	TRBJ2-3	CASSVVETDTQYF	TGTGCCAGCAGCGTAGTTGAGACAGATACGCAGTATTTT
11	NA	TRBV25-1	NA	TRBJ1-1	CASSAGDEAFF	TGTGCCAGCAGTGCCGGAGATGAAGCTTTCTTT
16	NA	TRBV30	TRBD2	TRBJ2-3	CAWSKTSGRSGDTQYF	TGTGCCTGGAGTAAGACTAGCGGGAGGTCAGGAGATACGCAGTATTTT
13	NA	TRBV25-1	NA	TRBJ2-5	CASSEESQETQYF	TGTGCCAGCAGTGAAGAGTCCCAAGAGACCCAGTACTTC
18	NA	TRBV7-8	NA	TRBJ2-3	CASRTRAPGEGGTDTQYF	TGTGCCAGCAGAACACGGGCCCCGGGTGAAGGTGGCACAGATACGCAGTATTTT
13	NA	TRBV6-6	NA	TRBJ1-1	CASNKDRYTEAFF	TGTGCCAGCAACAAGGACCGATACACTGAAGCTTTCTTT
11	NA	TRBV6-6	NA	TRBJ1-1	CASTDGTEAFF	TGTGCCAGCACAGACGGCACTGAAGCTTTCTTT
14	NA	TRBV27	TRBD1	TRBJ2-7	CASSFAYRGNEQYF	TGTGCCAGCAGTTTTGCCTACAGGGGAAACGAGCAGTACTTC
13	once	TRBV2	NA	TRBJ1-2	CASSESGTYGYTF	TGTGCCAGCAGTGAATCGGGGACCTATGGCTACACCTTC
12	NA	TRBV28	NA	TRBJ1-2	CASSLYGDGYTF	TGTGCCAGCAGTTTATATGGTGATGGCTACACCTTC
12	NA	TRBV6-1	NA	TRBJ2-2	CASIGRTGELFF	TGTGCCAGCATAGGACGGACCGGGGAGCTGTTTTTT
13	NA	TRBV28	NA	TRBJ2-7	CASSLYRNYEQYF	TGTGCCAGCAGTTTATACAGGAACTACGAGCAGTACTTC
14	NA	TRBV5-3	TRBD1	TRBJ1-1	CARSPGQGDTEAFF	TGTGCCAGAAGCCCGGGACAGGGGGACACTGAAGCTTTCTTT
16	NA	TRBV4-3	NA	TRBJ2-7	CASSQEWQDYAYEQYF	TGCGCCAGCAGCCAAGAATGGCAGGACTATGCCTACGAGCAGTACTTC